The 30 T cell receptor beta chains in this list originate from one sample, sequenced in a study of blood T cells in healthy people across ages. A second 7 to 11 cycle PCR used barcoded and J-beta primers. MiXCR, applied by TCRdb to the 5' RACE reads, yields one record per CDR3 protein. The sample holds more than 800,000 distinct CDR3 sequences; roughly 26% are singletons and the top ten take roughly 17%. Sequencing used blood. The receptor set was obtained from a woman at least 80 years old in good health.

This clonotype occurred a few times. The chain has TRBV20-1 and TRBJ2-3; 9 nucleotides match TRBD1. V shed 6 bases, J shed 7 bases, and the junction held 11 bases outside the gene matches. Per the germline V gene, CDR1 is DFQATT and CDR2 is SNEGSKA (reference sequence). The CDR3 totals 14 residues. CDR3 sequence (DNA): TGCAGTGCAGAACCGGGACAGGGAGGGAATACGCAGTATTTT. It codes for CSAEPGQGGNTQYF.

This clonotype was detected ten times or more. J is TRBJ1-6 and V is TRBV6-5; 8 positions agree with TRBD1. CDR3 length: 15 amino acids. Germline CDR1 reads MNHEY; CDR2 reads SVGAGI. Losses at the gene ends were 5 bases for V and 5 bases for J; bases not matched to a gene: 5. CDR3 sequence reads: CASSTTGEDNSPLHF. As DNA, the CDR3 is TGTGCCAGCAGTACGACAGGGGAAGATAATTCACCCCTCCACTTT.

This clonotype was seen repeatedly, ten times or more. V usage is TRBV28 and J usage is TRBJ2-7; 9 nucleotides line up with TRBD1. The CDR3 length is 15 residues. The ends lost 2 bases at V and 3 bases at J; junction bases unmatched: 5. Germline CDR1 is MDHEN and CDR2 is SYDVKM. The CDR3 region is CASSLGPGQGYEQYF. In DNA, the CDR3 is TGTGCCAGCAGTTTAGGGCCGGGACAGGGCTACGAGCAGTACTTC.

The rearrangement uses TRBV12-3 or TRBV12-4 and TRBJ1-4, with 9 bases aligning to TRBD1. V gave up 11 bases and J gave up 7 bases; unmatched junction bases: 11. This CDR3 has 14 amino acids. The CDR3 coding sequence is TGTGCCTCACGGAGGGACAGGGAGGGTGAAAAACTGTTTTTT. Translation gives CASRRDREGEKLFF.

The chain recombines TRBV11-2 with TRBJ1-5; 7 positions agree with TRBD1. This CDR3 contains 15 residues. V was clipped by 5 bases and J by 1 base; unmatched bases: 5. CDR1 SGHAT and CDR2 FQNNGV come from the germline V gene. The DNA for the CDR3 is TGTGCCAGCAGCAGCGGACAGGCCAGCAATCAGCCCCAGCATTTT. It specifies CASSSGQASNQPQHF.

Notes on this clonotype: Being one base from a much bigger clone, this may be a read error. CDR3 nucleotides: TGCAGTGCTAGGAGGATAGTTAGGCAGTATTTT. As protein: CSARRIVRQYF. The V gene is TRBV20-1, the J gene TRBJ2-3; no reliable D call. Germline lookup yields CDR1 DFQATT and CDR2 SNEGSKA (reference sequence). The CDR3 is 11 amino acids. Deletions cut 3 bases from V and 11 bases from J, with 12 bases between.

Only a few counts were recorded for this clonotype. The germline gene is not matched at one end of the junction; a read error may be the cause. The chain joins TRBV12-3 or TRBV12-4 to TRBJ2-5; no firm D call. There are 12 residues in the CDR3. The CDR3 nucleotides read TGTGCCAGCAGACGGACGGAAGAGGCCCAGTACTTC. Its translation is CASRRTEEAQYF.

This chain links TRBV18 with TRBJ2-5; 14 positions match TRBD2. The CDR3 runs to 17 residues. In germline, CDR1 is KGHSH, CDR2 LQKENI. V gave up 0 bases and J gave up 3 bases; unmatched junction bases: 3. CDR3 residues: CASSPPGLAGVKETQYF. The CDR3 DNA sequence: TGTGCCAGCTCACCACCGGGACTAGCGGGGGTCAAAGAGACCCAGTACTTC. The variable domain in full, with the rest retrieved from reference TRBV18 and TRBJ2-5, is NAGVMQNPRHLVRRRGQEARLRCSPMKGHSHVYWYRQLPEEGLKFMVYLQKENIIDESGMPKERFSAEFPKEGPSILRIQQVVRGDSAAYFCASSPPGLAGVKETQYFGPGTRLLVL.

This clonotype was detected a few times. Mismatch with germline at one junction end may stem from a read error. The J gene is TRBJ2-1, the V gene TRBV20-1; 9 bases map to TRBD2. The V gene's germline CDR1 is DFQATT and CDR2 SNEGSKA (reference sequence). CDR3 length: 12 amino acids. The CDR3, as DNA: TGCAGGGCTAGAGGCGCGGCGGGGGGGGAGTTCTTC. Translating it yields CRARGAAGGEFF.

V is TRBV7-9 and J is TRBJ2-5; D is possibly TRBD2 (7 bases). The germline V and J ends were trimmed by 1 base and 11 bases, with 23 bases remaining between them. From germline, CDR1 is SEHNR and CDR2 FQNEAQ (reference sequence). The CDR3 is 16 amino acids. In DNA, the CDR3 is TGTGCCAGCAGCTTAGGGGTGGGGGGGCCGGTCAATGAGCAGTACTTC. This gives the protein CASSLGVGGPVNEQYF.

This clonotype showed up just a few times. The chain carries TRBV24-1 and TRBJ2-5, with D perhaps TRBD1 (6 bases). V lost 4 bases and J 2 bases, leaving 13 bases between the germline ends. Germline CDR1 and CDR2: KGHDR and SFDVKD. This CDR3 has 15 amino acids. CDR3: CATSDSGHRQETQYF. As DNA, the CDR3 is TGTGCCACCAGTGACTCGGGACATCGTCAAGAGACCCAGTACTTC.

This clonotype was recorded at least ten times. J is TRBJ1-2 and V is TRBV7-9; D is possibly TRBD1 (6 bases). CDR3 length: 15 amino acids. V was pared by 6 bases and J by 1 base, with 15 bases between. From germline, CDR1 is SEHNR and CDR2 FQNEAQ (reference sequence). CDR3 protein: CASSSRDTINYGYTF. CDR3 DNA sequence: TGTGCCAGCAGTAGCCGGGACACGATTAACTATGGCTACACCTTC. The full variable domain, rest sourced from reference TRBV7-9 and TRBJ1-2, is DTGVSQNPRHKITKRGQNVTFRCDPISEHNRLYWYRQTLGQGPEFLTYFQNEAQLEKSRLLSDRFSAERPKGSFSTLEIQRTEQGDSAMYLCASSSRDTINYGYTFGSGTRLTVV.

In regard to this clonotype: Mismatch with germline at one junction end may stem from a read error. The chain recombines TRBV12-3 or TRBV12-4 with TRBJ2-3; D remains unclear. The CDR3 is 14 amino acids. The CDR3: CASRFGVTTDTQYF. The CDR3, as DNA: TGTGCCAGCAGATTTGGAGTGACCACAGATACGCAATATTTT.

This clonotype was seen at least ten times. The chain is built from TRBV7-6 and TRBJ1-1; D is unclear. Per the germline V gene, CDR1 is SGHVS and CDR2 is FNYEAQ. This CDR3 comprises 15 residues. Deletions cut 7 bases from V and 0 bases from J, with 15 bases between. CDR3 DNA sequence: TGTGCCAGCAACCCTAGCCGGATTATGAACACTGAAGCTTTCTTT. It codes for CASNPSRIMNTEAFF. The complete variable domain, with remaining parts taken from reference TRBV7-6 and TRBJ1-1, reads GAGVSQSPRYKVTKRGQDVALRCDPISGHVSLYWYRQALGQGPEFLTYFNYEAQQDKSGLPNDRFSAERPEGSISTLTIQRTEQRDSAMYRCASNPSRIMNTEAFFGQGTRLTVV.

In its sample, this clonotype was seen many times. V and J are TRBV7-2 and TRBJ2-7, with a weak D call TRBD2 (5 bases). The V end lost 5 bases, the J end lost 2 bases, and 13 bases lay between the germline ends. From germline, CDR1 is SGHTA and CDR2 FQGNSA. This CDR3 is built from 14 residues. The CDR3 nucleotides are TGTGCCAGCAGCCTCGACGGAGGCCCCTACGAGCAGTACTTC. Encoded protein: CASSLDGGPYEQYF. Full variable domain (rest looked up from reference TRBV7-2 and TRBJ2-7): GAGVSQSPSNKVTEKGKDVELRCDPISGHTALYWYRQSLGQGLEFLIYFQGNSAPDKSGLPSDRFSAERTGGSVSTLTIQRTQQEDSAVYLCASSLDGGPYEQYFGPGTRLTVT.

A few counts support this clonotype. This chain uses TRBV20-1 with TRBJ1-4, with 9 bases aligning to TRBD1. CDR3 length equals 17 residues. CDR1 is DFQATT, CDR2 SNEGSKA, per germline (reference sequence). The ends lost 2 bases at V and 2 bases at J; junction bases unmatched: 9. The CDR3 sequence: CSARTRGTGSTNEKLFF. CDR3 DNA sequence: TGCAGTGCTAGAACTCGGGGGACAGGGTCGACTAATGAAAAACTGTTTTTT.

In this sample, this clonotype turned up once. The chain has TRBV6-4 and TRBJ2-6; 7 bases fit TRBD1. Germline lookup yields CDR1 MRHNA and CDR2 SNTAGT. The length of the CDR3 is 16 residues. J gave up 1 base and V 0 bases, and 0 bases lay outside the gene matches. The CDR3 loop is CASSDSTGSGANVLTF. For the CDR3, the DNA is TGTGCCAGCAGTGACTCGACAGGGTCTGGGGCCAACGTCCTGACTTTC.

V and J are TRBV2 and TRBJ2-2; 7 bases map to TRBD1. The CDR3 consists of 15 residues. V shed 6 bases, J shed 5 bases, and the junction held 9 bases outside the gene matches. Germline CDR1 SNHLY, CDR2 FYNNEI. This CDR3 is CASRSQGGVTGELFF. The CDR3 DNA sequence: TGTGCCAGCAGGTCCCAAGGGGGCGTGACCGGGGAGCTGTTTTTT.

This clonotype was seen a few times. The chain combines TRBV12-3 or TRBV12-4 with TRBJ1-6; D unclear. V gave up 0 bases and J gave up 6 bases, with 9 bases separating them. The CDR3 has 15 amino acids. CDR3 bases: TGTGCCAGCAGTTTAGCGGACGCCCTTAATTCACCCCTCCACTTT. Encoded protein: CASSLADALNSPLHF.

The sample holds a few counts of this clonotype. This sequence may be a read error, since a much larger clone differs from it by one base. The chain carries TRBV12-3 or TRBV12-4 and TRBJ2-1; possibly TRBD2 for D (7 bases). The CDR3 runs to 16 residues. The CDR3 coding sequence is TGTGCCAGCAGACCGGGTCGGGGGGCCTCCCACAATGAGCAGTTCTTC. Protein: CASRPGRGASHNEQFF.

In its sample, this clonotype was seen a few times. The chain links TRBV20-1 to TRBJ2-2; 8 bases align to TRBD1. The CDR3 covers 15 residues. J gave up 4 bases and V 2 bases, and 6 bases lay outside the gene matches. Germline values: CDR1 DFQATT, CDR2 SNEGSKA (reference sequence). DNA of the CDR3: TGCAGTGCTAGACAGGGGGCGCGTATCACCGGGGAGCTGTTTTTT. This gives the protein CSARQGARITGELFF.

This clonotype was observed at least ten times. The chain carries TRBV7-2 and TRBJ2-7; 8 nucleotides agree with TRBD2. J gave up 0 bases and V 6 bases, and 4 bases lay outside the gene matches. CDR1 SGHTA and CDR2 FQGNSA come from the germline V gene. This CDR3 is built from 14 residues. CDR3 DNA sequence: TGTGCCAGCAGGGTGCTAGCGGGCTCCTACGAGCAGTACTTC. Translating it yields CASRVLAGSYEQYF.

The CDR3: CASSLGFTYNEQFF. CDR3 coding DNA: TGTGCCAGCAGCTTAGGGTTCACCTACAATGAGCAGTTCTTC. The rearrangement uses TRBV7-2 and TRBJ2-1, with D uncertain. V dropped 1 base and J dropped 2 bases, with 6 bases sitting between them. Looked up from germline, CDR1 is SGHTA and CDR2 is FQGNSA. The CDR3 has 14 residues.

CDR3 residues: CASSRGQSMHGYTF. The CDR3 DNA sequence: TGTGCCAGCAGTAGGGGACAGAGTATGCATGGCTACACCTTC. This chain links TRBV7-2 with TRBJ1-2; 7 nucleotides agree with TRBD1. The germline CDR1 and CDR2 sequences are SGHTA and FQGNSA. The CDR3 sequence is 14 residues long. V shed 6 bases and J 6 bases; nucleotides not matched to a gene: 10.

The chain carries TRBV7-8 and TRBJ2-1; TRBD2 might be the D (6 bases). V lost 5 bases and J 13 bases, leaving 21 bases between the germline ends. This CDR3 is built from 14 residues. The germline V gene has CDR1 SGHVS and CDR2 FQNEAQ. CDR3 residues: CASSTWRAVETQFF. The DNA of the CDR3 is TGTGCCAGCAGCACATGGAGGGCGGTGGAGACCCAGTTCTTC.

The chain joins TRBV7-2 to TRBJ1-2; D gene uncertain. CDR3 length: 12 residues. Germline CDR1 reads SGHTA; CDR2 reads FQGNSA. V lost 0 bases, J lost 6 bases, and 5 bases lay in between. The CDR3, as DNA: TGTGCCAGCAGCTTAGCGCAGGATGGCTACACCTTC. As protein: CASSLAQDGYTF.

This clonotype was seen a single time. The chain couples TRBV4-1 to TRBJ1-5; perhaps TRBD1 as D (6 bases). Germline V gene sequence: CDR1 MGHRA, CDR2 YSYEKL. The CDR3 extends over 14 amino acids. Trimming pared 4 bases from V and 6 bases from J, leaving 13 bases between. The DNA for the CDR3 is TGCGCCAGCAGCCCTCGACAGGTGGGTCAGCCCCAGCATTTT. Translated, it gives CASSPRQVGQPQHF.

This clonotype was detected ten times or more. The V and J genes are TRBV20-1 and TRBJ2-1; D call uncertain. Germline CDR1 reads DFQATT; CDR2 reads SNEGSKA (reference sequence). Trimming took off 6 bases at V and 8 bases at J, with 17 bases between the two ends. This CDR3 spans 13 amino acids. The CDR3 spells CSAYHSSRDEQFF. For the CDR3, the DNA is TGCAGTGCGTATCACAGCAGTAGGGATGAGCAGTTCTTC.

This clonotype was detected ten times or more. This chain links TRBV12-3 or TRBV12-4 with TRBJ1-2; D gene unclear. Trimming shortened V by 1 base and J by 1 base, and 7 bases separated the two germline ends. The CDR3 is 14 residues long. The CDR3 DNA reads TGTGCCAGCAGTTTAGTTCTGGTTAACTATGGCTACACCTTC. This translates into CASSLVLVNYGYTF.

The table lists this clonotype with many counts. The chain links TRBV7-2 to TRBJ2-5, with 12 bases fitting TRBD2. After removal of 1 base from V and 6 bases from J, the junction contained 6 bases not matched to a gene. Germline assignment: CDR1 SGHTA and CDR2 FQGNSA. This CDR3 is 16 amino acids long. The CDR3 reads CASSLEVTSGGKTQYF. The CDR3 nucleotides read TGTGCCAGCAGCTTAGAGGTGACTAGCGGGGGAAAGACCCAGTACTTC.